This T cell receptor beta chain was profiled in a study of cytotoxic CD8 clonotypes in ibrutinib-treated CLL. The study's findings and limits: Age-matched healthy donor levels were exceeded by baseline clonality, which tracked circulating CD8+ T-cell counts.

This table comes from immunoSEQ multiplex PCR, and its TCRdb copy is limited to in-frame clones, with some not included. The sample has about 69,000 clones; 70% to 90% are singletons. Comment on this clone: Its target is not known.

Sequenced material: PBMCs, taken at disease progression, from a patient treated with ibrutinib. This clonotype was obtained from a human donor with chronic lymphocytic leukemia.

The CDR3: CASRLRGMNTGELFF. In DNA, the CDR3 is TGTGCCAGCAGGCTTAGAGGAATGAACACCGGGGAGCTGTTTTTT. The rearrangement joins TRBV11-2 to TRBJ2-2; no reliable D call. Between the trimmed V and J ends, which lost 6 bases and 1 base, there was a span of 12 bases. The CDR3 extends over 15 amino acids. Germline V gene lookup returns CDR1 SGHAT and CDR2 FQNNGV.